The 20 T cell receptor beta chains in this list originate from one sample, sequenced in a study of human T cells and chemical hapten exposure. TCRdb reanalysed the RACE reads using MiXCR and keeps one entry per CDR3 protein. The data show 60,000 to 70,000 distinct CDR3 sequences, 9.5% to 12% seen once. Time point described: pre-sensitization, week 0. The sample's treatment: therapeutic diphenylcyclopropenone sensitization with weekly scalp DPC. Material: whole blood, obtained in connection with sensitization to the hapten diphenylcyclopropenone (DPC). The receptors were gathered from a woman between 50 and 59 years old with alopecia areata. Some clones in this sample may be carry-over from other donors' samples.

This clonotype turned up a few times. The CDR3 region has the DNA TGTGCCAGCAGGCGAAACTCTGGGGCCAACGTCCTGACTTTC. As protein: CASRRNSGANVLTF. The V call is TRBV12-3 or TRBV12-4, the J call TRBJ2-6; no firm D call. The length of the CDR3 is 14 residues. Trimming pared 6 bases from V and 0 bases from J, leaving 6 bases between.

This clonotype has a handful of counts. The chain recombines TRBV24-1 with TRBJ2-5; 10 positions agree with TRBD2. The CDR3 totals 17 residues. Germline V gene sequence: CDR1 KGHDR, CDR2 SFDVKD. After removal of 3 bases from V and 5 bases from J, the junction contained 11 bases not matched to a gene. In nucleotides, the CDR3 is TGTGCCACCAGTGATCCGAAATCTAGCGGGAGACTGGAGACCCAGTACTTC. Amino acids: CATSDPKSSGRLETQYF.

This clonotype appeared many times. The chain employs TRBV7-2 and TRBJ2-1, with TRBD2 matching 9 bases. V shed 1 base, J shed 10 bases, and the junction held 8 bases outside the gene matches. Germline loops: CDR1 SGHTA, CDR2 FQGNSA. The CDR3 has 15 amino acids. The CDR3 coding sequence is TGTGCCAGCAGCTTAGTTTTGGTCAGCGGGAGGGAGCAGTTCTTC. It is translated as CASSLVLVSGREQFF.

The chain uses TRBV27 and TRBJ2-1; 9 bases map to TRBD1. CDR3 size: 15 residues. Per germline, CDR1 MNHEY and CDR2 SMNVEV (reference sequence). V shed 4 bases and J 8 bases; nucleotides not matched to a gene: 9. The CDR3 sequence: CASSYSGTGIDEQFF. In DNA, the CDR3 is TGTGCCAGCAGTTATTCCGGGACAGGGATCGATGAGCAGTTCTTC.

This clonotype occurred many times. This chain links TRBV27 with TRBJ2-3, with a possible D match to TRBD1 (6 bases). Trimming took 3 bases from V and 8 from J, leaving 15 bases between them. From germline, CDR1 is MNHEY and CDR2 SMNVEV (reference sequence). CDR3 length equals 14 residues. This chain's CDR3 is CASSLTGGRSTQYF. CDR3 DNA sequence: TGTGCCAGCAGTTTGACAGGTGGAAGGAGTACGCAGTATTTT.

This clonotype appeared many times. The rearrangement joins TRBV20-1 to TRBJ1-5; D is possibly TRBD1 (5 bases). Germline CDR1 reads DFQATT; CDR2 reads SNEGSKA (reference sequence). V lost 3 bases and J lost 0, with 15 bases in between. The CDR3 has 16 amino acids. The chain's CDR3 is CSASGGGAYSNQPQHF. Here the CDR3 DNA reads TGCAGTGCTAGCGGCGGCGGGGCTTATAGCAATCAGCCCCAGCATTTT.

This chain connects TRBV6-1 to TRBJ1-2; D is possibly TRBD1 (5 bases). This CDR3 is built from 15 residues. The germline V and J ends were trimmed by 5 bases and 2 bases, with 15 bases remaining between them. The germline CDR1 and CDR2 sequences are MNHNS and SASEGT. CDR3 amino acids: CASSSLLRQNYGYTF. The CDR3 bases are TGTGCCAGCAGTTCCTTACTTAGACAGAACTATGGCTACACCTTC.

This clonotype was counted ten times or more. The chain combines TRBV10-3 with TRBJ2-3, with TRBD2 matching 12 bases. V lost 2 bases to trimming and J lost 0 bases; unmatched junction nucleotides: 9. This CDR3 has 19 amino acids. Germline CDR1 and CDR2: ENHRY and SYGVKD. The CDR3 nucleotides are TGTGCCATCAGTGAGGGACTAGCGGGGACCACTTCTAGCACAGATACGCAGTATTTT. This gives the protein CAISEGLAGTTSSTDTQYF.

The CDR3 nucleotides read TGTGCCAGCAGTTTCCTTCAGGGGGCTAATGAAAAACTGTTTTTT. As protein: CASSFLQGANEKLFF. The chain recombines TRBV6-6 with TRBJ1-4; 7 positions match TRBD1. Germline-derived CDR1 and CDR2 are MNHNY and SVGAGI (reference sequence). The CDR3 loop spans 15 amino acids. The J segment lost 3 bases and the V segment lost 4 bases, leaving 5 bases of the junction unmatched.

This clonotype was observed at least ten times. The J gene is TRBJ2-5, the V gene TRBV2; 8 nucleotides match TRBD2. This CDR3 is built from 17 residues. CDR1 is SNHLY, CDR2 FYNNEI, per germline. The V gene end was trimmed by 7 bases and the J gene end by 3 bases; junction bases not matched to a gene: 16. The chain's CDR3 is CASIASRLTSVEETQYF. The CDR3 bases are TGTGCCAGCATAGCCTCCCGATTGACTAGCGTTGAAGAGACCCAGTACTTC.

This chain joins TRBV7-2 and TRBJ1-6; D is perhaps TRBD1 (5 bases). The germline CDR1 and CDR2 sequences are SGHTA and FQGNSA. The length of the CDR3 is 16 residues. V lost 5 bases to trimming and J lost 4 bases, with 15 bases between them. The CDR3 DNA reads TGTGCCAGCAGCCAGCGGTTTTCAGGGTATAATTCACCCCTCCACTTT. Translated, it gives CASSQRFSGYNSPLHF. Looking up the rest from reference TRBV7-2 and TRBJ1-6 gives the full variable domain: GAGVSQSPSNKVTEKGKDVELRCDPISGHTALYWYRQSLGQGLEFLIYFQGNSAPDKSGLPSDRFSAERTGGSVSTLTIQRTQQEDSAVYLCASSQRFSGYNSPLHFGNGTRLTVT.

Only a few counts were recorded for this clonotype. The V and J genes are TRBV6-5 and TRBJ2-1; 7 positions match TRBD2. Germline CDR1 MNHEY, CDR2 SVGAGI. Trimming took 7 bases from V and 0 from J; bases not matched to a gene: 12. The CDR3 spans 17 residues. In DNA form, the CDR3 reads TGTGCCAGCACCTCGGGGGGAGAATCCAGCTCCTACAATGAGCAGTTCTTC. Protein: CASTSGGESSSYNEQFF.

This clonotype was seen many times. The chain links TRBV7-2 to TRBJ2-1; D uncertain. V lost 3 bases and J 9 bases, leaving 9 bases between the germline ends. The CDR3 runs to 12 residues. From germline, CDR1 is SGHTA and CDR2 FQGNSA. In nucleotides, the CDR3 is TGTGCCAGCAGCTTTTCTAACACTGAGCAGTTCTTC. The encoded protein is CASSFSNTEQFF.

This clonotype was detected many times. The chain joins TRBV10-1 to TRBJ2-7; D remains ambiguous. Germline CDR1 reads WNHNN; CDR2 reads SYGVQD (reference sequence). The CDR3 loop spans 8 amino acids. CDR3 protein: CARLHRYF. DNA of the CDR3: TGCGCAAGACTCCACCGGTACTTC.

This clonotype was seen many times. V and J are TRBV28 and TRBJ2-1, with 11 bases lining up with TRBD1. CDR1 and CDR2 from the germline V gene are MDHEN and SYDVKM. V lost 6 bases to trimming and J lost 4 bases; unmatched junction nucleotides: 8. This CDR3 comprises 16 residues. CDR3 amino acids: CASSTPGTGGYNEQFF. The CDR3 DNA sequence: TGTGCCAGCAGCACACCCGGGACAGGGGGATACAATGAGCAGTTCTTC.

This clonotype occurred a few times. This chain connects TRBV28 to TRBJ2-1; 9 positions agree with TRBD1. The CDR3 is made up of 13 amino acids. V lost 5 bases and J lost 10; bases outside the gene matches: 6. Germline values: CDR1 MDHEN, CDR2 SYDVKM. CDR3 protein: CASSLGQGREQFF. The DNA of the CDR3 is TGTGCCAGCAGTCTCGGACAGGGGAGGGAGCAGTTCTTC. The entire variable domain, with the rest obtained from reference TRBV28 and TRBJ2-1, is as follows: DVKVTQSSRYLVKRTGEKVFLECVQDMDHENMFWYRQDPGLGLRLIYFSYDVKMKEKGDIPEGYSVSREKKERFSLILESASTNQTSMYLCASSLGQGREQFFGPGTRLTVL.

The chain uses TRBV29-1 and TRBJ2-7; D is possibly TRBD1 (5 bases). Per germline, CDR1 SQVTM and CDR2 ANQGSEA. Trimming shortened V by 7 bases and J by 4 bases, and 17 bases separated the two germline ends. The CDR3 length is 13 residues. This CDR3 is CSGRDQPGYEQYF. The CDR3 DNA follows: TGCAGCGGACGAGACCAACCAGGGTACGAGCAGTACTTC.

This clonotype was detected a few times. This chain links TRBV2 with TRBJ2-1; 8 nucleotides agree with TRBD2. The germline gives CDR1 SNHLY, CDR2 FYNNEI. The length of the CDR3 is 13 residues. The V gene end was trimmed by 6 bases and the J gene end by 8 bases; junction bases not matched to a gene: 6. The CDR3: CASRRLAGYEQFF. Written as DNA, the CDR3 is TGTGCCAGCAGACGGCTAGCGGGCTATGAGCAGTTCTTC. The full variable domain, with the rest looked up from reference TRBV2 and TRBJ2-1, is EPEVTQTPSHQVTQMGQEVILRCVPISNHLYFYWYRQILGQKVEFLVSFYNNEISEKSEIFDDQFSVERPDGSNFTLKIRSTKLEDSAMYFCASRRLAGYEQFFGPGTRLTVL.

This clonotype was observed at least ten times. This chain links TRBV4-3 with TRBJ2-3; a possible D gene is TRBD2 (6 bases). The germline V gene has CDR1 LGHNA and CDR2 YSLEER. V was cut by 4 bases and J by 5 bases, with 13 bases left in between. This CDR3 is 14 amino acids long. The CDR3 coding sequence is TGCGCCAGCAGCCCGGACTACGGGGGAGATACGCAGTATTTT. It is translated as CASSPDYGGDTQYF.

This clonotype was recorded at least ten times. The genes are TRBV20-1 and TRBJ2-7; 8 bases match TRBD2. This CDR3 is 15 amino acids long. Losses at the gene ends were 0 bases for V and 4 bases for J; bases not matched to a gene: 8. Germline loops: CDR1 DFQATT, CDR2 SNEGSKA (reference sequence). CDR3 residues: CSARDMGLGGYEQYF. The CDR3 region has the DNA TGCAGTGCTAGAGATATGGGACTAGGGGGGTACGAGCAGTACTTC.